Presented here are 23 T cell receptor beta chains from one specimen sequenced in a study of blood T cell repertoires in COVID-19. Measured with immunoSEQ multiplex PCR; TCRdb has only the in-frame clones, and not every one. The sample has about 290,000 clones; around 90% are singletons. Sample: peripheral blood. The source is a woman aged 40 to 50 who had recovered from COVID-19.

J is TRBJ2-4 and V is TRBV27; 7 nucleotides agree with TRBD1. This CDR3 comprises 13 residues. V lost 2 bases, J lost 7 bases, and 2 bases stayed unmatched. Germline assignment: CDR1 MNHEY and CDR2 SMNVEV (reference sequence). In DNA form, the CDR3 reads TGTGCCAGCAGTTTACCGGGACAGAACATTCAGTACTTC. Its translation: CASSLPGQNIQYF.

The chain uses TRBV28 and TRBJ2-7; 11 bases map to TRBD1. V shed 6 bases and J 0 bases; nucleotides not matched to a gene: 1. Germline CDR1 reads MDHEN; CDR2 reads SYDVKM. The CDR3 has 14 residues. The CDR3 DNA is TGTGCCAGCAGGGGACAGGGGGGCTCCTACGAGCAGTACTTC. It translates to CASRGQGGSYEQYF.

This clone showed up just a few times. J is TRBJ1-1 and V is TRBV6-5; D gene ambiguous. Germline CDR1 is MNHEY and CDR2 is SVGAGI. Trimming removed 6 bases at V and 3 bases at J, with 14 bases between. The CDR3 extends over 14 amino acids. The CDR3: CASSAILTDTEAFF. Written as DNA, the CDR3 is TGTGCCAGCAGCGCAATTTTAACTGACACTGAAGCTTTCTTT.

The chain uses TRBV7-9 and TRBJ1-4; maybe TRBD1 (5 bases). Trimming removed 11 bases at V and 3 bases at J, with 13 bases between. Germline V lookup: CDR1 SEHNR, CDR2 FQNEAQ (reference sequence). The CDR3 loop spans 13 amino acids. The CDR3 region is CAQGGAANEKLFF. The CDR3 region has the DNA TGTGCCCAGGGCGGGGCGGCTAATGAAAAACTGTTTTTT.

The CDR3 DNA is TGTGCCATCAGGAGGGGCCAGGGGTTGGAAACAACTGAAGCTTTCTTT. Translation gives CAIRRGQGLETTEAFF. This chain joins TRBV10-3 and TRBJ1-1; D is possibly TRBD1 (6 bases). The germline V gene encodes CDR1 ENHRY and CDR2 SYGVKD. This CDR3 contains 16 residues. V lost 6 bases and J lost 5, with 22 bases in between.

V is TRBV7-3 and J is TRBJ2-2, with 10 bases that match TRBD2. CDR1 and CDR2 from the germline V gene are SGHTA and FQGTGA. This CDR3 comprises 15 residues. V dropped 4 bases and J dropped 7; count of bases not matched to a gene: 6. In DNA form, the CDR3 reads TGTGCCAGCAGCTCGGGACTAGCGTTCGGCGGGGAGCTGTTTTTT. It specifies CASSSGLAFGGELFF.

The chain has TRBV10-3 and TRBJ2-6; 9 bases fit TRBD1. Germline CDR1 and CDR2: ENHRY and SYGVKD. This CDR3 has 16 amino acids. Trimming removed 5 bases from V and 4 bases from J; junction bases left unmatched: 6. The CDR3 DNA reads TGTGCCATCAGTCCCGGGACAGGGACCGGGGCCAACGTCCTGACTTTC. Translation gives CAISPGTGTGANVLTF.

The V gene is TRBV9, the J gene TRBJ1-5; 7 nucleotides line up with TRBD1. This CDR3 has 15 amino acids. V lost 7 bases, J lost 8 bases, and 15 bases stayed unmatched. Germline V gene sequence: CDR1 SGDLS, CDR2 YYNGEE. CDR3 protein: CASANHRGKEKPQHF. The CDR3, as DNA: TGTGCCAGCGCCAATCACAGGGGAAAGGAGAAGCCCCAGCATTTT.

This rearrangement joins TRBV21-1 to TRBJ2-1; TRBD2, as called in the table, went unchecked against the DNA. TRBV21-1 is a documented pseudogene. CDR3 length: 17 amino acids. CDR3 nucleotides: TGTGCCAGCAGCAAAGGGAAGCTTAGCGGGAGATGCAATGAGCAGTTCTTC. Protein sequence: CASSKGKLSGRCNEQFF.

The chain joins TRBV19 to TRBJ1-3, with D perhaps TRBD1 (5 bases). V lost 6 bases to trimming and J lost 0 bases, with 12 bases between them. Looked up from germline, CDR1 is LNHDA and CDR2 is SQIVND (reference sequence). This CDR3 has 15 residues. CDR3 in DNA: TGTGCCAGTAGCATGGAGGGACGCTCTGGAAACACCATATATTTT. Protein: CASSMEGRSGNTIYF.

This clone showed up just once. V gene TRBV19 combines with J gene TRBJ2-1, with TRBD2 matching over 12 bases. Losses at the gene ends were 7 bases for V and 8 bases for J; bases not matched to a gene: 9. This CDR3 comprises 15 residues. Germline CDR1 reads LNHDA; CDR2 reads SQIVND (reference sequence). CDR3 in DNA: TGTGCCAGTACCCCGACTAGCGGGAGTTTGGATGAGCAGTTCTTC. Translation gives CASTPTSGSLDEQFF.

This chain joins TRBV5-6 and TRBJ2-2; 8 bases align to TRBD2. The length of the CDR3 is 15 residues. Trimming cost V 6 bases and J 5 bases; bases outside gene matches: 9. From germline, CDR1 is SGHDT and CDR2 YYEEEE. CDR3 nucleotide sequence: TGTGCCAGCAACGAAGCGGGAGAGGGGACCGGGGAGCTGTTTTTT. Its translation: CASNEAGEGTGELFF.

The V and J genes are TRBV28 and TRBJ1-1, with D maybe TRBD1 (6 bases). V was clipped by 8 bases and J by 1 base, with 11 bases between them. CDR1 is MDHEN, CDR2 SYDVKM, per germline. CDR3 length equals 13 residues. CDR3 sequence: CASSRDTNTEAFF. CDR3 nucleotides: TGTGCCAGCTCCCGGGACACGAACACTGAAGCTTTCTTT.

The CDR3 here is CASSLVGASTDTQYF. For the CDR3, the DNA is TGTGCCAGCAGCTTGGTAGGGGCCAGCACAGATACGCAGTATTTT. This chain links TRBV5-4 with TRBJ2-3; a weak D match, TRBD1 (5 bases). This CDR3 has 15 residues. Trimming removed 0 bases at V and 0 bases at J, with 8 bases between. Germline loops: CDR1 SGHNT, CDR2 YYREEE (reference sequence).

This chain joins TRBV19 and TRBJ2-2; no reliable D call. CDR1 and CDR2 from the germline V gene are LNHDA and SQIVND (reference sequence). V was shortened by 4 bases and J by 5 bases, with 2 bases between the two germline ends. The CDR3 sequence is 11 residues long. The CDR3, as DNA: TGTGCCAGTAGTACAACCGGGGAGCTGTTTTTT. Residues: CASSTTGELFF.

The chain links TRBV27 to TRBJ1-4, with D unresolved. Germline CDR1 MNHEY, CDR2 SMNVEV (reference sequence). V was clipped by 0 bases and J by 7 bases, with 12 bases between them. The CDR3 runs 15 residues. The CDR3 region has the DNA TGTGCCAGCAGTTTATCTTCAAGCCCTTTTGAAAAACTGTTTTTT. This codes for CASSLSSSPFEKLFF.

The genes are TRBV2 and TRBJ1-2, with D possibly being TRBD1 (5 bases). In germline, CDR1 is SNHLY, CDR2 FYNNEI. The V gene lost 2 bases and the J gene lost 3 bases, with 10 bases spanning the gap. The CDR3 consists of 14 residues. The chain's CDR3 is CASSEPGADYGYTF. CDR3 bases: TGTGCCAGCAGTGAACCTGGGGCTGACTATGGCTACACCTTC.

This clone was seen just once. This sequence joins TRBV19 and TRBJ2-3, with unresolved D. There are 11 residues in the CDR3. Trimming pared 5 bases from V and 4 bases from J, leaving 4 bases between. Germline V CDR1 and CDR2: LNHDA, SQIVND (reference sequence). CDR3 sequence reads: CASSEADTQYF. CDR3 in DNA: TGTGCCAGTAGTGAGGCAGATACGCAGTATTTT. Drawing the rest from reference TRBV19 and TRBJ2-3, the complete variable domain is DGGITQSPKYLFRKEGQNVTLSCEQNLNHDAMYWYRQDPGQGLRLIYYSQIVNDFQKGDIAEGYSVSREKKESFPLTVTSAQKNPTAFYLCASSEADTQYFGPGTRLTVL.

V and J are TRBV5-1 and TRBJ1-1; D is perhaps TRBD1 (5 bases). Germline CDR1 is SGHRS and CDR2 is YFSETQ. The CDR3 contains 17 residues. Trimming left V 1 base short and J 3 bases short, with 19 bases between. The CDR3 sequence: CASSLQGSIHTDTEAFF. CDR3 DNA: TGCGCCAGCAGCTTGCAGGGCAGTATACACACGGACACTGAAGCTTTCTTT.

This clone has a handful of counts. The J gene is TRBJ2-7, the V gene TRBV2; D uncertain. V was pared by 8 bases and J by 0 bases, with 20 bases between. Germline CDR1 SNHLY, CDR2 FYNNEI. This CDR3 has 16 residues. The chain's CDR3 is CASRKDSRQFSYEQYF. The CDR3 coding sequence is TGTGCCAGCCGGAAGGATAGTCGACAATTCTCCTACGAGCAGTACTTC.

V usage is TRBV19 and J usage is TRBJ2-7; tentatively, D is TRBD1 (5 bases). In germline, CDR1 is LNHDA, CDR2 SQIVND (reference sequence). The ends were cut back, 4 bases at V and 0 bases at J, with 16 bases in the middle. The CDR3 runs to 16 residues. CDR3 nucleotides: TGTGCCAGTAGTAAGGCCCCCAGGGCCAGCTCCTACGAGCAGTACTTC. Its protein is CASSKAPRASSYEQYF.

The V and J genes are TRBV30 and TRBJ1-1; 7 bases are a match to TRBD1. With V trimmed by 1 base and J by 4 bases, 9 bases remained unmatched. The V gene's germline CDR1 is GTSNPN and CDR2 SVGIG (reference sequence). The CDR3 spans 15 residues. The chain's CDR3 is CAWSDPPGGTTEAFF. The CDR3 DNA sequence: TGTGCCTGGAGTGACCCCCCAGGGGGGACCACTGAAGCTTTCTTT.

The CDR3 sequence is CASSQAGNIQYF. CDR3 sequence (DNA): TGTGCCAGCAGTCAGGCGGGCAACATTCAGTACTTC. The rearrangement links TRBV6-6 to TRBJ2-4, with a weak D call TRBD2 (5 bases). Trimming left V 5 bases short and J 7 bases short, with 9 bases between. The CDR3 loop spans 12 amino acids. CDR1 is MNHNY, CDR2 SVGAGI, per germline (reference sequence).